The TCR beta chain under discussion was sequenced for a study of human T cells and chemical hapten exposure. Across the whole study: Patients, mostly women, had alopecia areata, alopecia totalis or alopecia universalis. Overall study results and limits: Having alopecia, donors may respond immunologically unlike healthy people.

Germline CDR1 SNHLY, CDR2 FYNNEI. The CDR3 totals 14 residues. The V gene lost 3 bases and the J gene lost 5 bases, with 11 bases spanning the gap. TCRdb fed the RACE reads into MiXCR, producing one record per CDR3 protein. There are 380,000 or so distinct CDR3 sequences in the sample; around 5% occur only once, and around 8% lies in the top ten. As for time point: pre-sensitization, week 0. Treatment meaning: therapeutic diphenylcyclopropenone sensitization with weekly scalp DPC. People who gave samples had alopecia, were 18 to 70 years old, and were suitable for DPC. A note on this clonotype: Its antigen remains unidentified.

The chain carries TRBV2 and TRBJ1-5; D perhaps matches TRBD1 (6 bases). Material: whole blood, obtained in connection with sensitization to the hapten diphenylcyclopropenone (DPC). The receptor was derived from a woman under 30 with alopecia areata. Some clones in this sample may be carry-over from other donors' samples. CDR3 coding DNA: TGTGCCAGCAGTGAGGGGCAGGGGCATCAGCCCCAGCATTTT. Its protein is CASSEGQGHQPQHF.